The entry below describes one TCR beta chain. The antigen is undetermined. Germline loops: CDR1 SGHDN, CDR2 FVKESK. This CDR3 is built from 15 residues. Trimming shortened V by 6 bases and J by 7 bases, and 18 bases separated the two germline ends. TCRdb keeps only in-frame clones here, not all; method: immunoSEQ multiplex PCR. The table shows 150,000 or so clones, with 90% occurring only once. The sample comes from a study of T cell responses to AZD1222 COVID-19 vaccine. Study-wide results and limits: Baseline serology detected seropositivity in only 5 or 6 AZD1222 recipients. Sampled repertoires all dated from after the peak T cell response.

This specimen consisted of peripheral blood, obtained on day 0 of AZD1222 vaccination. The receptor comes from an adult in good health. The chain recombines TRBV14 with TRBJ1-4; D not resolved. CDR3 protein: CASSRRDGLGEKLFF. The CDR3 DNA sequence: TGTGCCAGCAGTAGGAGAGATGGATTGGGTGAAAAACTGTTTTTT.